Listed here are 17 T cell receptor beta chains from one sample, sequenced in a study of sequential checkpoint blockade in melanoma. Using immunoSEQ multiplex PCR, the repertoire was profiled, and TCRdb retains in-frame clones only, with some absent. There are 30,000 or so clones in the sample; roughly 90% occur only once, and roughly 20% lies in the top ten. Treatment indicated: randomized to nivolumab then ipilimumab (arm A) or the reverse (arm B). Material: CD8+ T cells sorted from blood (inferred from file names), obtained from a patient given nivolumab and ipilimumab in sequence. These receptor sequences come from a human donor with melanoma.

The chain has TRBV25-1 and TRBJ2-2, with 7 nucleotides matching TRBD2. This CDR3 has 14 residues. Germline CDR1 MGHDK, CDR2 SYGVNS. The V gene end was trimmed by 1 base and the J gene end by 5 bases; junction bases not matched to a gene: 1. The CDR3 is CASSESGGTGELFF. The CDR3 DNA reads TGTGCCAGCAGTGAATCGGGGGGAACCGGGGAGCTGTTTTTT. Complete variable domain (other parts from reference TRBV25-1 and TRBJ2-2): EADIYQTPRYLVIGTGKKITLECSQTMGHDKMYWYQQDPGMELHLIHYSYGVNSTEKGDLSSESTVSRIRTEHFPLTLESARPSHTSQYLCASSESGGTGELFFGEGSRLTVL.

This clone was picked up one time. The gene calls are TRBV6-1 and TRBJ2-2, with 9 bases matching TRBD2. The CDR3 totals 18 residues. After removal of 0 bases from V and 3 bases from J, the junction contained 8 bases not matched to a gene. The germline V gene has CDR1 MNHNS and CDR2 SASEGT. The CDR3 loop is CASSEALSGSFYTGELFF. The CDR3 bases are TGTGCCAGCAGTGAAGCGCTTAGCGGGAGTTTCTACACCGGGGAGCTGTTTTTT.

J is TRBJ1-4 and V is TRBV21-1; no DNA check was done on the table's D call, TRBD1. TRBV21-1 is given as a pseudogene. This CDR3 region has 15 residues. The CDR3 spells CASSRPHRFGEKLFF. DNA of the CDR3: TGTGCCAGCAGCCGCCCTCACAGGTTTGGGGAAAAACTGTTTTTT.

The CDR3 loop is CASSDRRLYSGNTIYF. CDR3 sequence (DNA): TGTGCCAGCAGTGATCGTCGACTTTACTCTGGAAACACCATATATTTT. The chain is built from TRBV6-1 and TRBJ1-3; no firm D call. CDR1 and CDR2 from the germline V gene are MNHNS and SASEGT. The CDR3 totals 16 residues. The V and J ends lost 3 bases and 0 bases respectively, with 12 bases between them.

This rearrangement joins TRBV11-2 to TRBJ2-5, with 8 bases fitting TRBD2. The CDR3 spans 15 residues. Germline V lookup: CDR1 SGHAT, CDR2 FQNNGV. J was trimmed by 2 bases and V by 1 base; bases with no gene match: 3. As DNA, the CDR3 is TGTGCCAGCAGCTTAGGCGGGGGGAAGCAAGAGACCCAGTACTTC. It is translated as CASSLGGGKQETQYF.

DNA of the CDR3: TGTGCCAGTAAGGGGGCCGCCGCGGCTTTCTTT. Its translation is CASKGAAAAFF. The V and J genes are TRBV19 and TRBJ1-1, with 7 bases aligning to TRBD1. This CDR3 is built from 11 residues. Germline V lookup: CDR1 LNHDA, CDR2 SQIVND (reference sequence). J was trimmed by 11 bases and V by 7 bases; bases with no gene match: 7.

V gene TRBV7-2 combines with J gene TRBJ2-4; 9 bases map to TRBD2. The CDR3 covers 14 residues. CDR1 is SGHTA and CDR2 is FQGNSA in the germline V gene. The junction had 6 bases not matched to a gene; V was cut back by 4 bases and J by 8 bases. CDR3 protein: CASSYSGRTDIQYF. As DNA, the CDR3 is TGTGCCAGCAGCTATAGCGGGAGAACTGACATTCAGTACTTC.

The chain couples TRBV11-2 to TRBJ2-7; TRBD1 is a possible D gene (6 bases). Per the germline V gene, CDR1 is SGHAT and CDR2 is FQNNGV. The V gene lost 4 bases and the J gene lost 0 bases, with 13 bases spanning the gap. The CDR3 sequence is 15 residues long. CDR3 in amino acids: CASSSPGQSSYEQYF. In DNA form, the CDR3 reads TGTGCCAGCAGCTCGCCCGGACAGAGCTCCTACGAGCAGTACTTC.

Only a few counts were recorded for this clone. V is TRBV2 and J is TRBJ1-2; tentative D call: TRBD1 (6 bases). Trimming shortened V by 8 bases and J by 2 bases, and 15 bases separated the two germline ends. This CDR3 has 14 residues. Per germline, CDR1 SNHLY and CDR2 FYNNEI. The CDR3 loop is CASRGARINYGYTF. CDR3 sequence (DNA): TGTGCCAGCCGGGGGGCCAGGATAAACTATGGCTACACCTTC. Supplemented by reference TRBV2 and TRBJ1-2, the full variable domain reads EPEVTQTPSHQVTQMGQEVILRCVPISNHLYFYWYRQILGQKVEFLVSFYNNEISEKSEIFDDQFSVERPDGSNFTLKIRSTKLEDSAMYFCASRGARINYGYTFGSGTRLTVV.

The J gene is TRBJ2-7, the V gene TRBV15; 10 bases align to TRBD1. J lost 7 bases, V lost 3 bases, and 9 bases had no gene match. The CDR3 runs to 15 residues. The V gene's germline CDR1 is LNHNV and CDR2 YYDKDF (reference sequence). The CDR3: CATSSFGTGVGEQYF. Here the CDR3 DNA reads TGTGCCACCAGCAGTTTTGGGACAGGGGTTGGTGAGCAGTACTTC.

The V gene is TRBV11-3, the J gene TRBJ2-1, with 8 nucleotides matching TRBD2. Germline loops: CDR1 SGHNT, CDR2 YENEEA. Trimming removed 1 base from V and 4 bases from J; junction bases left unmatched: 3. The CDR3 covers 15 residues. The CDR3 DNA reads TGTGCCAGCAGCTTAGCTCGGGGGGGATACAATGAGCAGTTCTTC. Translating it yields CASSLARGGYNEQFF.

The CDR3 spells CASSQDSFRDKSYEQYF. Written as DNA, the CDR3 is TGCGCCAGCAGCCAAGATTCGTTCAGGGACAAGAGCTACGAGCAGTACTTC. The rearrangement links TRBV4-1 to TRBJ2-7; TRBD1 might be the D (6 bases). The germline V gene encodes CDR1 MGHRA and CDR2 YSYEKL. The CDR3 contains 17 residues. Trimming removed 0 bases at V and 3 bases at J, with 18 bases between.

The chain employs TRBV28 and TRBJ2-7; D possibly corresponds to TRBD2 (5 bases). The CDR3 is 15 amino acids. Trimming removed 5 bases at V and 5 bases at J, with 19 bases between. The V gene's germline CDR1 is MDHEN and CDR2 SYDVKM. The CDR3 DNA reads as TGTGCCAGCAGTCTCACTGGGTGGGAGCAGGACGAGCAGTACTTC. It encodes CASSLTGWEQDEQYF. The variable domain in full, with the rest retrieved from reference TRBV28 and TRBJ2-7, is DVKVTQSSRYLVKRTGEKVFLECVQDMDHENMFWYRQDPGLGLRLIYFSYDVKMKEKGDIPEGYSVSREKKERFSLILESASTNQTSMYLCASSLTGWEQDEQYFGPGTRLTVT.

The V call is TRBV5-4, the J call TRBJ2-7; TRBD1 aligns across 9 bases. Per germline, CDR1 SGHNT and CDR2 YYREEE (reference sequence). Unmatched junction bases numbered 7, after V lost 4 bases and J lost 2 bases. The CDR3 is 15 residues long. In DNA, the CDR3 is TGTGCCAGCAGCCTACAGGGACAGGGTCCCTACGAGCAGTACTTC. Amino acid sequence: CASSLQGQGPYEQYF.

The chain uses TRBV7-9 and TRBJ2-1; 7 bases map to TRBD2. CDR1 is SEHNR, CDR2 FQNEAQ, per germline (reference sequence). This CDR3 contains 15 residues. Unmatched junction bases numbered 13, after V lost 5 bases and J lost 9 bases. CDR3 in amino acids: CASSPSPSGIGEQFF. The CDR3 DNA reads TGTGCCAGCAGCCCGTCCCCTAGCGGAATCGGTGAGCAGTTCTTC.

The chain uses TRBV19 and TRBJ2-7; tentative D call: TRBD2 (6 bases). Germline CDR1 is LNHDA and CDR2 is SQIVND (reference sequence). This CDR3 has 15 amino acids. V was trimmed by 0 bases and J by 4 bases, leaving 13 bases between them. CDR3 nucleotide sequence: TGTGCCAGTAGTATAGATCTAGTCGGGGGTTACGAGCAGTACTTC. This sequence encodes CASSIDLVGGYEQYF.

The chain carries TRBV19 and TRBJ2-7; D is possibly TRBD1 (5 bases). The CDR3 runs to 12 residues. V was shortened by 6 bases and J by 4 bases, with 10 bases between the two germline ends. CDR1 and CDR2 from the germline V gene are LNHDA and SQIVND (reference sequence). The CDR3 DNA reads TGTGCCAGTAGCCTAAGGGGATACGAGCAGTACTTC. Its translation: CASSLRGYEQYF.